This T cell receptor (beta chain) was captured by sequencing in a study of T-cell memory formation after mild COVID-19 (dated by TCRdb to about 2021). Background on the whole study: Most TCR sequence clusters were specific to one of the two donors. Two young, previously healthy adult volunteers made up the cohort, one male and one female. In a couple of donors, T-cell clones that expanded and contracted after mild COVID-19 were tracked by sequencing TCRalpha and TCRbeta repertoires over time. Paper-wide results and their limitations: Some responding clones were detected in pre-infection memory, suggesting pre-existing cross-reactive memory T cells joined the SARS-CoV-2 response. Balanced CD4/CD8 phenotypes were observed for clones contracting from day 15 to 85, whereas a bias towards CD4+ was observed for a second wave of clones expanding from day 15 to 37. Contracting CD4+ clones turned up mainly in the CM and EM memory subsets, whereas EMRA was where CD8+ clones were enriched. The study covered only a couple of mild cases, and larger cohorts including severe cases with pre-infection samples were considered necessary. The second-wave clones that peaked on day 37 were not confirmed to be SARS-CoV-2 specific.

Ficoll-Paque density gradient centrifugation was the method used to isolate PBMCs. The sequencing machine was an Illumina NovaSeq 6000. cDNA libraries for TCRalpha and TCRbeta were prepared by 5'RACE using constant-segment primers, with sample barcodes and unique molecular identifiers added. Trizol reagent was used to extract RNA from every sample. Libraries were amplified in two PCR steps, with a second sample barcode and Illumina TruSeq adapters added in the second step. The libraries were sequenced on an Illumina NovaSeq using 2 x 150 bp paired-end reads. The study's own analysis went as follows. The reads were demultiplexed and collapsed into UMI-guided consensus sequences using migec v1.2.7. With mixcr v2.1.11, UMI consensuses were aligned to TRA and TRB V and J templates and assembled into clonotypes. Expanded or contracted clonotypes were those called significant by both edgeR and NoisET, with noise models trained on biological replicates. For edgeR calls, the cutoffs were a false discovery rate-adjusted p below 0.01 and a log2 fold-change threshold of 1. PCA with hierarchical clustering of max-normalized trajectories of the 1000 most abundant clonotypes was used as exploratory dynamics analysis. Separately sequenced CD4+ and CD8+ repertoires were used to assign the CD4 or CD8 phenotype of responding clones. TCRdb redid the processing of the public reads, applying fastp at Q25 and MiXCR, and retained in-frame beta chains. Rows matching on CDR3 protein sequence are summarized as one entry with the most common DNA and genes. The V and J calls and clone size are TCRdb's, not the authors'. The sample has 400,000 to 500,000 distinct CDR3 sequences on record, 18% of them singletons. Of the sample, around a fifth falls within the top ten clones.

The CDR3 sequence holds 14 residues, the cysteine and phenylalanine included. This entry keeps only the CDR3 DNA: 42 bases, framed from base 1. The trim is 1 base for V and 7 bases for J, with a gap of 9 bases between the germline ends. CDR1 and CDR2 are drawn from the germline V gene (reference sequence): SGHNT, YYREEE. This clonotype appeared a few times. No antigen is known for it. Within one base of it there is no much larger clone, and no base qualities were kept. Input material: PBMCs or a T cell subset sorted from them (not recorded which). The receptor chain draws on TRBV5-4 and TRBJ1-6; the D gene remains uncertain. The receptor was derived from a man younger than 30 who had mild COVID-19 (a few samples of this study predate the infection). The sample titles of this study are shuffled in the database, so cell type and time point are left out; the donor was told from shared clones. The nucleotide sequence is TGTGCCAGCAGCTTGTCGCGGCCCAATTCACCCCTCCACTTT. This encodes CASSLSRPNSPLHF.